Listed below are T cell receptor beta chains from one sample, sequenced in a study of cytomegalovirus exposure and HLA in healthy donors. The table came from immunoSEQ multiplex PCR; TCRdb's copy has only in-frame clones and leaves some out. The table has roughly 48,000 clones, over 85% seen once. What was sequenced was PBMCs. The receptors were gathered from a woman aged 18 to 35 in good health and CMV-seropositive. CDR3s include the opening cysteine and the closing phenylalanine or tryptophan. A D gene is named only where the DNA matches it firmly. The listing skips clone size in some rows; elsewhere it reads once, few, many or a size class.

clone_size j_call d_call v_call cdr3_aa cdr3_nt
NA TRBJ2-3 NA TRBV6-5 CASSYLPDTQYF TGTGCCAGCAGTTACCTCCCAGATACGCAGTATTTT
NA TRBJ2-1 NA TRBV28 CASSPNPSATYNEQFF TGTGCCAGCAGTCCGAACCCTAGCGCTACCTACAATGAGCAGTTCTTC
NA TRBJ2-3 NA TRBV7-3 CASSSSLHRLDKADTQYF TGTGCCAGCAGCTCCTCCCTCCATAGACTAGACAAAGCAGATACGCAGTATTTT
NA TRBJ1-1 NA TRBV10-1 CASSVQGNTEAFF TGCGCCAGCAGTGTACAGGGGAACACTGAAGCTTTCTTT
once TRBJ1-2 TRBD1 TRBV5-6 CASKRGQGAGGYTF TGTGCCAGCAAAAGGGGACAGGGGGCTGGAGGCTACACCTTC
NA TRBJ2-2 TRBD1 TRBV4-1 CASSPGQGGGTGELFF TGCGCCAGCAGCCCTGGACAGGGGGGAGGAACCGGGGAGCTGTTTTTT
NA TRBJ1-6 NA TRBV28 CASSSATGYNSPLHF TGTGCCAGCAGTTCTGCGACAGGCTATAATTCACCCCTCCACTTT
NA TRBJ2-7 TRBD1 TRBV18 CASSPPTGGKEQYF TGTGCCAGCTCACCTCCGACAGGGGGAAAGGAGCAGTACTTC
once TRBJ2-7 TRBD2 TRBV6-5 CASTAGRTSGYEQYF TGTGCCAGCACCGCCGGACGGACTAGTGGTTACGAGCAGTACTTC
NA TRBJ2-1 NA TRBV5-4 CASSPGDWGYNEQFF TGTGCCAGCAGTCCCGGGGACTGGGGCTACAATGAGCAGTTCTTC